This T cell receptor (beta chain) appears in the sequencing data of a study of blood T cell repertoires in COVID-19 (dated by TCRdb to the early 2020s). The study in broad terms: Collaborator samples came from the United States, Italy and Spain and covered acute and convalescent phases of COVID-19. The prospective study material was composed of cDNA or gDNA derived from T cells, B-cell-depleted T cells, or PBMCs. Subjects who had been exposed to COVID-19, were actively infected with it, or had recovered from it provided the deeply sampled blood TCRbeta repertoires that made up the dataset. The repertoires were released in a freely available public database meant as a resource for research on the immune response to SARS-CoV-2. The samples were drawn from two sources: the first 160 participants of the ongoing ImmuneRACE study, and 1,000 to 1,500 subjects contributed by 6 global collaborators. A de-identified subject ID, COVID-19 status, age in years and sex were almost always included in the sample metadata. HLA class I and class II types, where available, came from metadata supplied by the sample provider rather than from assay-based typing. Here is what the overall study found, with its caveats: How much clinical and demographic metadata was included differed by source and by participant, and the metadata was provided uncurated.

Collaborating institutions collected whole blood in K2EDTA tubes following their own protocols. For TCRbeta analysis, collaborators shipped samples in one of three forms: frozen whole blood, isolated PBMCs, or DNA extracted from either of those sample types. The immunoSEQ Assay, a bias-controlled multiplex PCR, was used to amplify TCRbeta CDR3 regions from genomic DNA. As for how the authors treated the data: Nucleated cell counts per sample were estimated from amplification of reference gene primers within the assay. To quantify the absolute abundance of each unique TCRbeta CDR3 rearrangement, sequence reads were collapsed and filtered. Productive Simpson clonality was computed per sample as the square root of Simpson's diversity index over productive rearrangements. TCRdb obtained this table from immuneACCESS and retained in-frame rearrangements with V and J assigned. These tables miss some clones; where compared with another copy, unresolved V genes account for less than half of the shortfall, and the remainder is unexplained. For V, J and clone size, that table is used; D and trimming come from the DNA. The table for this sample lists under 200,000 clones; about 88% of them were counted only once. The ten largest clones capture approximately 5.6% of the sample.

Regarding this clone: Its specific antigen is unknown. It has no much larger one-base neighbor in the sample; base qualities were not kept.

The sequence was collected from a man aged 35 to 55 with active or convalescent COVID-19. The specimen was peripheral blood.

Read as DNA, the sequence is TGTGCCAGCAGCGCCGGGACAGGGGCCTACAATGAGCAGTTCTTC. This is translated as CASSAGTGAYNEQFF. The chain employs TRBV5-4 and TRBJ2-1, with 10 middle bases fitting TRBD1. Germline trimming: 4 bases from V, 2 bases from J; junction bases outside gene matches: 3. From its cysteine to its phenylalanine, the CDR3 spans 15 amino acids. Kept here is only the CDR3 DNA, which spans 45 bases and is read in frame from base 1. CDR1 SGHNT and CDR2 YYREEE were looked up in the germline V gene (reference sequence).